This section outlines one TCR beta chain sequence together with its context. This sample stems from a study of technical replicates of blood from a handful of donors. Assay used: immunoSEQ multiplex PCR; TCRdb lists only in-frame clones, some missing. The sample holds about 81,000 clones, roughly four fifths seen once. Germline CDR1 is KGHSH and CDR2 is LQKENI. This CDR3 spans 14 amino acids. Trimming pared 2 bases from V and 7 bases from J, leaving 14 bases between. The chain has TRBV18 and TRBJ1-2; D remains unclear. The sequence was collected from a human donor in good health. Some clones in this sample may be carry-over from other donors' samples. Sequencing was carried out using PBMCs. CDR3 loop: CASSPKEGPFGYTF. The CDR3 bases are TGTGCCAGCTCACCAAAGGAGGGCCCCTTTGGCTACACCTTC.